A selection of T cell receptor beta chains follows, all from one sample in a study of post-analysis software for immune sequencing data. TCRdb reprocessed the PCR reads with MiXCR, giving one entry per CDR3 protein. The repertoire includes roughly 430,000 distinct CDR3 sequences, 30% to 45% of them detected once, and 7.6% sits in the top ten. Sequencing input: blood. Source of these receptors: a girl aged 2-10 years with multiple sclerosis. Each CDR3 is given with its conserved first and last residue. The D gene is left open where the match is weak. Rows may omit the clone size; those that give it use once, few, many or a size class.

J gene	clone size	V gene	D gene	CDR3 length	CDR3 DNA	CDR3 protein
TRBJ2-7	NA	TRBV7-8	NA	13	TGTGCCAGCAGCTTAGTACAGTTCTACGAGCAGTACTTC	CASSLVQFYEQYF
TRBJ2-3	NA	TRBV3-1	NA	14	TGTGCCAGCAGCCAAGAGTTGGAACTAGATACGCAGTATTTT	CASSQELELDTQYF
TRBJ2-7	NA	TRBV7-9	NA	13	TGTGCCAGCAGCTCCGTTATGGTCAACGAGCAGTACTTC	CASSSVMVNEQYF
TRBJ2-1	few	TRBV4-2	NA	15	TGTGCCAGCAGCCAGGCACAGAGTTCCTACAATGAGCAGTTCTTC	CASSQAQSSYNEQFF
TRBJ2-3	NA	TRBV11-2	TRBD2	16	TGTGCCAGCAGCTCGGAGTTAGCGGGAGGGCCGCATACGCAGTATTTT	CASSSELAGGPHTQYF
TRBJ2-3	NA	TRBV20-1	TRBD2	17	TGCAGTGCTAGAGATCTTATGGGACTAGCGGACACAGATACGCAGTATTTT	CSARDLMGLADTDTQYF
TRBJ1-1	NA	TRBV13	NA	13	TGTGCCAGCAGCTTAGAGTGGAACACTGAAGCTTTCTTT	CASSLEWNTEAFF
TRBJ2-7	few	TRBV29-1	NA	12	TGCAGCGTTGGGGTAGGGGGAAGGGAGCAGTACTTC	CSVGVGGREQYF
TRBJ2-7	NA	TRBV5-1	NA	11	TGCGCCAGCAGCGAGGGGCAGAAGCAGTACTTC	CASSEGQKQYF
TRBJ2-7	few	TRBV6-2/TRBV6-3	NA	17	TGTGCCAGCAGTTCTCAGTATGTGACGGCAACGTCCTACGAGCAGTACTTC	CASSSQYVTATSYEQYF
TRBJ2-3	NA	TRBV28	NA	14	TGTGCCAGCAGTCCCCCGAGAGGTGGGAACGGGCAGTATTTT	CASSPPRGGNGQYF
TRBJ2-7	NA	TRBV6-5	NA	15	TGTGCCAGCAGTTCCGATGGGGGGGCCACCTACGAGCAGTACTTC	CASSSDGGATYEQYF
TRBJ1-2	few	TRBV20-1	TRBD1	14	TGCAGTGCTAGTCCGGGACAGGGCTACTATGGCTACACCTTC	CSASPGQGYYGYTF
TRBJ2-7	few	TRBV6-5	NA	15	TGTGCCAGCGCCTCCCCCCCGGGGGTCGTAGAGGCCCAGTACTTC	CASASPPGVVEAQYF
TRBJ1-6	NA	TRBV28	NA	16	TGTGCCAGCAGTCCCCTAGGGAGCTCCTATAATTCACCCCTCCACTTT	CASSPLGSSYNSPLHF
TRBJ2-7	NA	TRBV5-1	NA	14	TGCGCCAGCAGCTCTACCGGGGCCGACTACGAGCAGTACTTC	CASSSTGADYEQYF
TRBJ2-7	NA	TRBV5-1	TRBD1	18	TGCGCCAGCAGCTTACCCGGGACAGGAGGGAGCTCCTACAATGAGCAGTACTTC	CASSLPGTGGSSYNEQYF
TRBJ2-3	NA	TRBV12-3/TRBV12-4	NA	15	TGTGCCAGCAGTTTTGAAAGAGTCAGCGCAGATACGCAGTATTTT	CASSFERVSADTQYF
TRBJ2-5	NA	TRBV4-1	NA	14	TGCGCCAGCAGCCAACCTAGCCGTCGAGAGACCCAGTACTTC	CASSQPSRRETQYF
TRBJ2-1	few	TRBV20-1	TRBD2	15	TGCAGTGCTAGTCCCCGGACTAGCTCCTACAATGAGCAGTTCTTC	CSASPRTSSYNEQFF
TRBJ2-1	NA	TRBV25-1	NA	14	TGTGCCAGCAGTGAATCGGCCTGGGACAATGAGCAGTTCTTC	CASSESAWDNEQFF
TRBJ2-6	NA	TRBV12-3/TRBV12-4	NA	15	TGTGCCAGCAGTTGGGGGTTCTCTGGGGCCAACGTCCTGACTTTC	CASSWGFSGANVLTF
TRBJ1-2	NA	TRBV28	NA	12	TGTGCCACCCAGGGTAGGCCATCGGGCTACACCTTC	CATQGRPSGYTF
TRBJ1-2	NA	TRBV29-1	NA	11	TGCAGCGTGGGATCTCCCTATGGCTACACCTTC	CSVGSPYGYTF
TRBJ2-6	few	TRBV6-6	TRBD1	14	TGTGCCAGCAGCCCGACAGGGGTTGTCTACGTCCTGACTTTC	CASSPTGVVYVLTF
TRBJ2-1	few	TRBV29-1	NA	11	TGCAGCGTTGCCGGTTACAATGAGCAGTTCTTC	CSVAGYNEQFF
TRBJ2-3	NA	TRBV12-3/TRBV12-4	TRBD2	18	TGTGCCAGCAGTTTACGTGTGCTGGGTAGCGGGGGGACAGATACGCAGTATTTT	CASSLRVLGSGGTDTQYF
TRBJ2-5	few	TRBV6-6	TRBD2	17	TGTGCCAGCAGTTACCCTAAGCGGGGGCAGTACCAAGAGACCCAGTACTTC	CASSYPKRGQYQETQYF
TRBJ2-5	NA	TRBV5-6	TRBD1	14	TGTGCCAGCAGCGACAGGGCATTCCAAGAGACCCAGTACTTC	CASSDRAFQETQYF
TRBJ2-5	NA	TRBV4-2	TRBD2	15	TGTGCCAGCAGCCAAGGAGTGGCGGGGGAAGAGACCCAGTACTTC	CASSQGVAGEETQYF
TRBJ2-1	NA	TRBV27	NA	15	TGTGCCAGCAGTTTAATTTCGGGCTCCTACAATGAGCAGTTCTTC	CASSLISGSYNEQFF
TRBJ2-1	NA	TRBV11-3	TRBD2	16	TGTGCCAGCAGCTTAGATCTAGCGGGAGGGCAGAATGAGCAGTTCTTC	CASSLDLAGGQNEQFF
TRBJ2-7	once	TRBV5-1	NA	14	TGCGCCAGCAGAATGGGTGGGGGCTCCTACGAGCAGTACTTC	CASRMGGGSYEQYF
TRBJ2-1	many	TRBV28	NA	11	TGTGCCAGCAGTTTCTCCACCGGGCGGTTCTTC	CASSFSTGRFF
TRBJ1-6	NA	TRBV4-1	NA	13	TGCGCCAGCAAACCGGGATTAAATTCACCCCTCCACTTT	CASKPGLNSPLHF
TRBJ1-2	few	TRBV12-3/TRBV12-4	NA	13	TGTGCCAGCAGTCTGGGCTTCGTCTATGGCTACACCTTC	CASSLGFVYGYTF
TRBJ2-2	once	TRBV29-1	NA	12	TGCAGCGTTACAGGGAGCACCGGGGAGCTGTTTTTT	CSVTGSTGELFF
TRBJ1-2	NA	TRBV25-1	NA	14	TGTGCCAGCAGTGATGTTCCCGAATACTATGGCTACACCTTC	CASSDVPEYYGYTF
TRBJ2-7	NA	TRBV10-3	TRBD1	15	TGTGCCATCAGTGAGGGGCAGGGGGCAATACGGGAGCAGTACTTC	CAISEGQGAIREQYF
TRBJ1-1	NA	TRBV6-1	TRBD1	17	TGTGCCAGCAGTGAAAGAGGACCCGGGACAGCGAACACTGAAGCTTTCTTT	CASSERGPGTANTEAFF
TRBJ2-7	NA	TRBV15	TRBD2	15	TGTGCCACCAGCATCCTAGCGGCGGGTTTCTACGAGCAGTACTTC	CATSILAAGFYEQYF
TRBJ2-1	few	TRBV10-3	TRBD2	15	TGTGCCATCAGGGTTCGCGGGGGGGCGGACAATGAGCAGTTCTTC	CAIRVRGGADNEQFF
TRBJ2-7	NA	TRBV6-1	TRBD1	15	TGTGCCAGCAGTGACAGGACAGGGGGTAGCTACGAGCAGTACTTC	CASSDRTGGSYEQYF
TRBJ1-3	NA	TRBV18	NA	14	TGTGCCACCCTCCAGGGTAACTCTGGAAACACCATATATTTT	CATLQGNSGNTIYF
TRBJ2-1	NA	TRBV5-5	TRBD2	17	TGTGCCAGCAACTTGCTCGGCGGGGGGAGCTCCTACAATGAGCAGTTCTTC	CASNLLGGGSSYNEQFF
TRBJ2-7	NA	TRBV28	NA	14	TGTGCCAGCAGTCGAATCTCGGTGGCCTACGAGCAGTACTTC	CASSRISVAYEQYF
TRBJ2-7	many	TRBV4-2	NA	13	TGTGCCAGCAGCCCAAGTTCTTCCTACGAGCAGTACTTC	CASSPSSSYEQYF
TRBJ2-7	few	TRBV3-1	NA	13	TGTGCCAGCAGCCAAGATCGGGTGGGCGAGCAGTACTTC	CASSQDRVGEQYF
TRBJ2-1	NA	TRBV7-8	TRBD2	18	TGTGCCAGCAGCCCGGAGCCCAGACTAGCGGGAGTAGGGAATGAGCAGTTCTTC	CASSPEPRLAGVGNEQFF
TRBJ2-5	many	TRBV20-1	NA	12	TGCAGTGCTAGAGATCTTGGAGAGACCCAGTACTTC	CSARDLGETQYF
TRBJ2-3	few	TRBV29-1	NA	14	TGCAGCGTTGTCCCTACCAGCCGCACAGATACGCAGTATTTT	CSVVPTSRTDTQYF
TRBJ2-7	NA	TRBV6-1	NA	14	TGTGCCAGCAGTGAAGCACAGTTTCCCTACGAGCAGTACTTC	CASSEAQFPYEQYF
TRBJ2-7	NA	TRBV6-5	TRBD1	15	TGTGCCAGCAGCCCACAGGGGCGGTCCTCCTACGAGCAGTACTTC	CASSPQGRSSYEQYF
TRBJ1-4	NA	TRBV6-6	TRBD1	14	TGTGCCAACAGTTACGCAGGGGGTACTGAAAAACTGTTTTTT	CANSYAGGTEKLFF
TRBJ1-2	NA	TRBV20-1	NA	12	TGCAGTGCTAGAGCAACCAACTATGGCTACACCTTC	CSARATNYGYTF